This passage covers 25 T cell receptor beta chains from one sample sequenced in a study of T cell responses to AZD1222 COVID-19 vaccine. TCRdb keeps only in-frame clones here, not all; method: immunoSEQ multiplex PCR. The profile shows 130,000 or so clones, 90% of them singletons. The sequencing here drew on peripheral blood, taken 28 days after the second dose of the MenACWY control vaccine. These receptors all stem from an adult who received the MenACWY meningococcal vaccine as a control.

The gene calls are TRBV7-3 and TRBJ1-2; no clear D. The CDR3 sequence is 11 residues long. Germline lookup yields CDR1 SGHTA and CDR2 FQGTGA. Trimming took 4 bases from V and 6 from J, leaving 6 bases between them. CDR3 coding DNA: TGTGCCAGCAGCTGGAGGGATGGCTACACCTTC. Protein product: CASSWRDGYTF. Supplemented by reference TRBV7-3 and TRBJ1-2, the full variable domain reads GAGVSQTPSNKVTEKGKYVELRCDPISGHTALYWYRQSLGQGPEFLIYFQGTGAADDSGLPNDRFFAVRPEGSVSTLKIQRTERGDSAVYLCASSWRDGYTFGSGTRLTVV.

The chain carries TRBV7-9 and TRBJ1-6, with TRBD1 matching 9 bases. Germline CDR1 is SEHNR and CDR2 is FQNEAQ (reference sequence). Trimming at V came to 6 bases and at J to 10 bases, leaving 10 bases not matched to a gene. This CDR3 region has 15 residues. CDR3 in amino acids: CASSQTGGARSPLHF. The CDR3 region has the DNA TGTGCCAGCAGTCAAACAGGGGGCGCCAGGTCACCCCTCCACTTT.

The chain employs TRBV9 and TRBJ2-1; 11 nucleotides align to TRBD2. Germline values: CDR1 SGDLS, CDR2 YYNGEE. J was trimmed by 7 bases and V by 3 bases; bases with no gene match: 9. There are 16 residues in the CDR3. CDR3 residues: CASSAQTSGSRNEQFF. In DNA, the CDR3 is TGTGCCAGCAGCGCCCAAACTAGCGGGAGTAGGAATGAGCAGTTCTTC.

The rearrangement uses TRBV6-2 or TRBV6-3 and TRBJ2-2, with D possibly TRBD2 on 6 matching bases. CDR1 is MNHEY, CDR2 SVGEGT, per germline. V lost 5 bases and J lost 3, with 10 bases in between. The CDR3 loop spans 14 amino acids. This CDR3 reads CASSRGSDTGELFF. The CDR3 bases are TGTGCCAGCAGTCGGGGGTCGGACACCGGGGAGCTGTTTTTT.

The gene calls are TRBV7-3 and TRBJ2-1; D gene ambiguous. V lost 5 bases, J lost 0 bases, and 8 bases lay in between. Per the germline V gene, CDR1 is SGHTA and CDR2 is FQGTGA. This CDR3 is 14 amino acids long. CDR3 residues: CASSPGYSYNEQFF. The CDR3 coding sequence is TGTGCCAGCAGCCCCGGGTACTCCTACAATGAGCAGTTCTTC.

The rearrangement joins TRBV4-1 to TRBJ1-2; D is unresolved. The V end was cut by 3 bases, the J end by 0 bases, with 8 bases between. In germline, CDR1 is MGHRA, CDR2 YSYEKL. The CDR3 sequence is 14 residues long. For the CDR3, the DNA is TGCGCCAGCAGCCACATCTTCACTAACTATGGCTACACCTTC. Translated: CASSHIFTNYGYTF.

The chain is built from TRBV19 and TRBJ2-3; maybe TRBD2 (6 bases). The CDR3 totals 15 residues. The V gene's germline CDR1 is LNHDA and CDR2 SQIVND (reference sequence). Trimming cost V 3 bases and J 3 bases, with 13 bases left between them. The CDR3 reads CASSIGGERTDTQYF. The CDR3, as DNA: TGTGCCAGTAGTATCGGCGGGGAGAGGACAGATACGCAGTATTTT.

This clone was seen a few times. The gene calls are TRBV11-2 and TRBJ1-5; a possible D gene is TRBD1 (5 bases). The ends were cut back, 5 bases at V and 6 bases at J, with 14 bases in the middle. Germline lookup yields CDR1 SGHAT and CDR2 FQNNGV. The CDR3 loop spans 14 amino acids. This CDR3 reads CASSQGRGGQPQHF. CDR3 in DNA: TGTGCCAGCAGCCAAGGGAGGGGCGGTCAGCCCCAGCATTTT.

This clone turned up a few times. The chain links TRBV6-4 to TRBJ2-3; unclear D gene. The ends were cut back, 3 bases at V and 2 bases at J, with 12 bases in the middle. The V gene's germline CDR1 is MRHNA and CDR2 SNTAGT. The CDR3 loop spans 15 amino acids. This CDR3 is CASSEGGEPTDTQYF. The CDR3 DNA reads as TGTGCCAGCAGTGAAGGCGGAGAACCCACAGATACGCAGTATTTT.

The gene calls are TRBV29-1 and TRBJ2-1; D is unresolved. The CDR3 is made up of 12 amino acids. Germline lookup yields CDR1 SQVTM and CDR2 ANQGSEA. Trimming cost V 3 bases and J 4 bases, with 7 bases left between them. The CDR3 reads CSVDFGYNEQFF. CDR3 in DNA: TGCAGCGTTGACTTTGGGTACAATGAGCAGTTCTTC.

This clone turned up a few times. The J gene is TRBJ1-5, the V gene TRBV4-1, with 7 bases fitting TRBD1. CDR1 and CDR2 from the germline V gene are MGHRA and YSYEKL. The length of the CDR3 is 14 residues. The trim removed 3 bases at V and 5 bases at J, leaving 4 bases unmatched. The CDR3 region has the DNA TGCGCCAGCAGCCATCGCACAGGGGATCAGCCCCAGCATTTT. This translates into CASSHRTGDQPQHF.

This rearrangement joins TRBV29-1 to TRBJ2-3, with no clear D. There are 12 residues in the CDR3. Trimming took off 4 bases at V and 2 bases at J, with 7 bases between the two ends. The germline gives CDR1 SQVTM, CDR2 ANQGSEA. In DNA, the CDR3 is TGCAGCGTTGGGACCTACACAGATACGCAGTATTTT. This gives the protein CSVGTYTDTQYF.

The rearrangement uses TRBV7-3 and TRBJ2-2, with a possible D match to TRBD1 (6 bases). The CDR3 sequence is 15 residues long. V shed 5 bases and J shed 5 bases, with 15 bases lying between them. The germline gives CDR1 SGHTA, CDR2 FQGTGA. The CDR3 DNA follows: TGTGCCAGCAGCCCGCAGGGGCGTGAGACCGGGGAGCTGTTTTTT. This gives the protein CASSPQGRETGELFF.

The chain has TRBV5-1 and TRBJ2-1; D may match TRBD1 or TRBD2 (5 bases each). This CDR3 is built from 16 residues. Trimming left V 4 bases short and J 7 bases short, with 21 bases between. Germline V CDR1 and CDR2: SGHRS, YFSETQ. The CDR3 DNA reads TGCGCCAGCAGCCGGTTGTACCGGGACGGTCGGAATGAGCAGTTCTTC. This encodes CASSRLYRDGRNEQFF.

V and J are TRBV5-1 and TRBJ2-1, with 8 nucleotides matching TRBD2. CDR1 is SGHRS and CDR2 is YFSETQ in the germline V gene. The CDR3 is 13 residues long. V lost 0 bases and J lost 8; bases outside the gene matches: 1. The chain's CDR3 is CASSLGAGDEQFF. In nucleotides, the CDR3 is TGCGCCAGCAGCTTGGGAGCGGGAGATGAGCAGTTCTTC. Based on the CDR3 plus reference TRBV5-1 and TRBJ2-1, the full variable domain is KAGVTQTPRYLIKTRGQQVTLSCSPISGHRSVSWYQQTPGQGLQFLFEYFSETQRNKGNFPGRFSGRQFSNSRSEMNVSTLELGDSALYLCASSLGAGDEQFFGPGTRLTVL.

The chain combines TRBV5-1 with TRBJ1-1; 8 nucleotides agree with TRBD1. Germline trimming cut 5 bases from V and 4 bases from J; bases unmatched to any gene: 4. Germline assignment: CDR1 SGHRS and CDR2 YFSETQ. This CDR3 comprises 13 residues. Written as DNA, the CDR3 is TGCGCCAGCAGTCACGACAGGGGCACTGAAGCTTTCTTT. Translated, it gives CASSHDRGTEAFF.

This clone was counted between two and nine times. The chain carries TRBV6-2 or TRBV6-3 and TRBJ2-2; D gene ambiguous. Germline CDR1 reads MNHEY; CDR2 reads SVGEGT. With 0 bases removed from V and 5 bases from J, the gap between germline ends came to 7 bases. This CDR3 spans 14 amino acids. The CDR3 reads CASSYSQGTGELFF. DNA for the CDR3: TGTGCCAGCAGTTACTCCCAAGGGACCGGGGAGCTGTTTTTT.

This clone has only a few counts. The V gene is TRBV5-4, the J gene TRBJ2-2, with 11 bases fitting TRBD1. Germline values: CDR1 SGHNT, CDR2 YYREEE (reference sequence). V lost 2 bases and J lost 4; bases outside the gene matches: 1. The CDR3 contains 15 residues. CDR3 sequence reads: CASSFGTGGTGELFF. The CDR3 DNA follows: TGTGCCAGCAGCTTTGGGACAGGGGGCACCGGGGAGCTGTTTTTT.

The V call is TRBV6-6, the J call TRBJ2-2; 11 nucleotides line up with TRBD2. This CDR3 spans 14 amino acids. The V and J ends lost 5 bases and 5 bases, in that order; junction bases with no gene match: 1. Germline CDR1 and CDR2: MNHNY and SVGAGI (reference sequence). The CDR3 coding sequence is TGTGCCAGCAGTGCTAGCGGGGGGACCGGGGAGCTGTTTTTT. It yields the protein CASSASGGTGELFF.

The V and J genes are TRBV7-9 and TRBJ2-7; tentative D call: TRBD1 (6 bases). The CDR3 runs to 12 residues. Per germline, CDR1 SEHNR and CDR2 FQNEAQ (reference sequence). V was cut by 4 bases and J by 7 bases, with 11 bases left in between. CDR3 DNA: TGTGCCAGCAGCTGGACAGACGTGGAGCAGTACTTC. Amino acids: CASSWTDVEQYF.

The chain's CDR3 is CASGGQGATNEKLFF. DNA for the CDR3: TGTGCCAGCGGGGGACAGGGGGCAACTAATGAAAAACTGTTTTTT. V is TRBV27 and J is TRBJ1-4; 11 bases agree with TRBD1. J was trimmed by 0 bases and V by 8 bases; bases with no gene match: 2. The CDR3 is 15 residues long. CDR1 MNHEY and CDR2 SMNVEV come from the germline V gene (reference sequence).

The rearrangement uses TRBV9 and TRBJ1-2; 8 positions agree with TRBD1. Germline loops: CDR1 SGDLS, CDR2 YYNGEE. The junction had 4 bases not matched to a gene; V was cut back by 3 bases and J by 0 bases. CDR3 length: 15 amino acids. DNA for the CDR3: TGTGCCAGCAGCGACCGGGACAGGCCTAACTATGGCTACACCTTC. Translation: CASSDRDRPNYGYTF.

This sequence joins TRBV5-5 and TRBJ2-1; the D call may be TRBD1 or TRBD2 (5 bases each). Trimming pared 1 base from V and 2 bases from J, leaving 13 bases between. CDR1 and CDR2 (germline): SGHKS, YYEKEE (reference sequence). The CDR3 contains 16 residues. CDR3 DNA: TGTGCCAGCAGCTTGTTTGGGGGTTTAACCTACAATGAGCAGTTCTTC. This codes for CASSLFGGLTYNEQFF. Using reference TRBV5-5 and TRBJ2-1 for the parts outside the CDR3, the full variable domain is DAGVTQSPTHLIKTRGQQVTLRCSPISGHKSVSWYQQVLGQGPQFIFQYYEKEERGRGNFPDRFSARQFPNYSSELNVNALLLGDSALYLCASSLFGGLTYNEQFFGPGTRLTVL.

The CDR3 DNA reads TGTGCCAGCAGACGAGGGGAGGCAGGGATTTACAATGAGCAGTTCTTC. Translation: CASRRGEAGIYNEQFF. V is TRBV7-9 and J is TRBJ2-1; maybe TRBD2 (6 bases). Trimming shortened V by 6 bases and J by 4 bases, and 19 bases separated the two germline ends. The CDR3 runs 16 residues. Germline assignment: CDR1 SEHNR and CDR2 FQNEAQ (reference sequence).

The gene calls are TRBV28 and TRBJ1-3; 7 bases are shared with TRBD1. Trimming removed 7 bases from V and 1 base from J; junction bases left unmatched: 7. The CDR3 spans 15 residues. CDR1 and CDR2 from the germline V gene are MDHEN and SYDVKM. The CDR3 reads CASTPLTGSGNTIYF. CDR3 nucleotides: TGTGCCAGCACCCCCTTGACAGGGTCTGGAAACACCATATATTTT.